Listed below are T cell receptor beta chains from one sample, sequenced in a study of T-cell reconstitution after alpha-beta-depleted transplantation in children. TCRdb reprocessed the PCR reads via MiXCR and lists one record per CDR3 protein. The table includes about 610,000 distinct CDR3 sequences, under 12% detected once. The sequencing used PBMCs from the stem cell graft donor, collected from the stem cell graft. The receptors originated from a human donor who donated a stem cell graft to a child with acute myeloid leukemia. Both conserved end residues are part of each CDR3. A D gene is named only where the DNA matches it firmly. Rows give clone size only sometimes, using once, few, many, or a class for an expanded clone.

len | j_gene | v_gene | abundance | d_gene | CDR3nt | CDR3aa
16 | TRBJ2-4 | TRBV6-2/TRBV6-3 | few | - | TGTGCCAGCAGTTACGGGCAGCTCCTAGCCAAAAACATTCAGTACTTC | CASSYGQLLAKNIQYF
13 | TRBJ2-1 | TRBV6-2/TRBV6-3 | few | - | TGTGCCAGCAGGACGTCGGGCCTCAATGAGCAGTTCTTC | CASRTSGLNEQFF
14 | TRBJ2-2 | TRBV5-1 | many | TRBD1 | TGCGCCAGCAGCAGGGGACAGAAGACCGGGGAGCTGTTTTTT | CASSRGQKTGELFF
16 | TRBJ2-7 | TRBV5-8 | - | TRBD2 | TGTGCCAGCAGCCAAAAGAGGCCTAGCGGGGTTTACGAGCAGTACTTC | CASSQKRPSGVYEQYF
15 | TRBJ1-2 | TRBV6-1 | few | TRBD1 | TGTGCCAGCAGCGGGACAGGGGGCTTGACTGGAGGCTACACCTTC | CASSGTGGLTGGYTF
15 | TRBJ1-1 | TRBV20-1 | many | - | TGCAGTGCTAGATCCCCCGGGGGGACGAACACTGAAGCTTTCTTT | CSARSPGGTNTEAFF
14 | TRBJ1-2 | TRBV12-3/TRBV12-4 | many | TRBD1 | TGTGCCAGCAGAGAGACAGGGGTGAACTATGGCTACACCTTC | CASRETGVNYGYTF
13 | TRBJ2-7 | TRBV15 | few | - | TGTGCCACCAGCCGCGAGTTCGTCCACGAGCAGTACTTC | CATSREFVHEQYF
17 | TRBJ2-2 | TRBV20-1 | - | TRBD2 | TGCTGTGCTCCAACTCTGACTAGCGGGAAGTACACCGGGGAGCTGTTTTTT | CCAPTLTSGKYTGELFF
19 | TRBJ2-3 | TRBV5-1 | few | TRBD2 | TGCGCCAGCAGCTCCCGGGGACAGATCCGACTAGCGGGAGGATATACGCAGTATTTT | CASSSRGQIRLAGGYTQYF
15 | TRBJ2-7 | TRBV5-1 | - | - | TGCGCCAGCAGCCCAGAGAGCGGATCCTACTACGAGCAGTACTTC | CASSPESGSYYEQYF
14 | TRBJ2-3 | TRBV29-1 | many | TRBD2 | TGCAGCGTTGTCGGCGGGAGGGGCGCAGATACGCAGTATTTT | CSVVGGRGADTQYF
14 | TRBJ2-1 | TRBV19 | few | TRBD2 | TGTGCCAGCAAAAGCGGGAGATTATACAATGAGCAGTTCTTC | CASKSGRLYNEQFF
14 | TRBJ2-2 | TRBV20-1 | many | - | TGCAGTGCTAGAGATCGCAGGAACACCGGGGAGCTGTTTTTT | CSARDRRNTGELFF
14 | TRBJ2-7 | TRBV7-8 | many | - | TGTGCCAGCAGCTTAGGACTGGGGCCCTACGAGCAGTACTTC | CASSLGLGPYEQYF
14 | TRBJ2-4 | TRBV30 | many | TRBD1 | TGTGCCTGCCACAGGGGAGAGGTCGGGCACATTCAGTACTTC | CACHRGEVGHIQYF
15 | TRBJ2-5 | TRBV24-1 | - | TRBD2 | TGTGCCACCAGTGAGGGGACTAGCGGGCAAGAGACCCAGTACTTC | CATSEGTSGQETQYF
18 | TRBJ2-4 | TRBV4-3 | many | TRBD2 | TGCGCCAGCAGCCAAGAGTCTGGACTAGCGGTAGCCAAAAACATTCAGTACTTC | CASSQESGLAVAKNIQYF
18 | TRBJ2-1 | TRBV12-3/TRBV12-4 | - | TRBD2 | TGTGCCAGCACCATGGGGCTTTCTAGCGGGAGAGGAGTGGGAGAGCAGTTCTTC | CASTMGLSSGRGVGEQFF
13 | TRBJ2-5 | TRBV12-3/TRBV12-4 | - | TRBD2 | TGTGCCAGCAGTTTAGGCGGGAGTGTGACCCAGTACTTC | CASSLGGSVTQYF
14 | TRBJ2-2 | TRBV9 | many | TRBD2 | TGTGCCAGCAGCGGGGCGGCGGGGGGCGGGGAGCTGTTTTTT | CASSGAAGGGELFF
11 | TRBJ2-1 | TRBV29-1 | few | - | TGCAGCCCTGGAGGGTGGAATGAGCAGTTCTTC | CSPGGWNEQFF
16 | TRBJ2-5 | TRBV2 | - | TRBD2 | TGTGCCAGCAGTGAGCGCGCTAGCGGGTTCCAAGAGACCCAGTACTTC | CASSERASGFQETQYF
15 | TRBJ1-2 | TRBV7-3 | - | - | TGTGCCAGCAGCTTAACCGCAGGGGCTGATCTTGGCTACACCTTC | CASSLTAGADLGYTF
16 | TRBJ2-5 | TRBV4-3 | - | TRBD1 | TGCGCCAGCAGCCAAGGAATACAGGGGGTCTCGGAGACCCAGTACTTC | CASSQGIQGVSETQYF
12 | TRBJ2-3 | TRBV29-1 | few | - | TGCAGCGTTGAAAACTCCCCAGATACGCAGTATTTT | CSVENSPDTQYF
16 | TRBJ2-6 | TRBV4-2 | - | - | TGTGCCAGCAGCCAAGAAGCCGTAGCTGGGGCCAACGTCCTGACTTTC | CASSQEAVAGANVLTF
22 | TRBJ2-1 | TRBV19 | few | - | TGTGCCAGTAGGTCTGACAGCGCGGATCTGGGGCTCCAACAAGGGGTTGGCAATGAGCAGTTCTTC | CASRSDSADLGLQQGVGNEQFF
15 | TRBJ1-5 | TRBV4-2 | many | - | TGTGCCAGCAGCCAAAACAGGGATAGCAATCAGCCCCAGCATTTT | CASSQNRDSNQPQHF
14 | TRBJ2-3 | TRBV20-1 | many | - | TGCAGTGCTAGACACGGGATCACGACAGATACGCAGTATTTT | CSARHGITTDTQYF
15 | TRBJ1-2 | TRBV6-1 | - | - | TGTGCCAGCAGCACCGGGGCCAGATACACTCATGGCTACACCTTC | CASSTGARYTHGYTF
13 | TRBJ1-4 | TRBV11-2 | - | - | TGTGCCAGCAGCTTAGGGTCGTTTGAAAAACTGTTTTTT | CASSLGSFEKLFF
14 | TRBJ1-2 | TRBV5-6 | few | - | TGTGCCAGCAGTTTCCCCGGGAACAGCTATGGCTACACCTTC | CASSFPGNSYGYTF
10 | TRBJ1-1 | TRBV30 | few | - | TGTGCCTGGAGTGAGACTGAAGCTTTCTTT | CAWSETEAFF
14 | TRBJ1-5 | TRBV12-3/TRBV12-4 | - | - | TGTGCCAGCAGTTCAGGGGTTCCAAGTGTGGCCCAGCATTTT | CASSSGVPSVAQHF
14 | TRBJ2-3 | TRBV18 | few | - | TGTGCCAGCTCACCACTCCAGGCCACAGATACGCAGTATTTT | CASSPLQATDTQYF
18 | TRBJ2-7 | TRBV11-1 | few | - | TGTGCCAGCAGCTTAGGGAACTTGGCGGGGACCGATAAGTACGAGCAGTACTTC | CASSLGNLAGTDKYEQYF
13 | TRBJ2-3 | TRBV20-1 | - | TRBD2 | TGCAGTACTATTAGCGGGAGACCAGATACGCAGTATTTT | CSTISGRPDTQYF
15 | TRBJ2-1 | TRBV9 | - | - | TGTGCCAGCAGCGTAGAAGACCAGGGTAGGAATGAGCAGTTCTTC | CASSVEDQGRNEQFF
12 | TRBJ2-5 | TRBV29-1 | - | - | TGCAGCGTTTCGACCTTAGTAGAGACCCAGTACTTC | CSVSTLVETQYF
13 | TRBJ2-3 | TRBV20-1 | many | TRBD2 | TGCACTCTTACCGGGACTAGCCCAGATACGCAGTATTTT | CTLTGTSPDTQYF
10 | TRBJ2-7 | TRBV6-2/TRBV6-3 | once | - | TGTGCCAGTGCTAACTACGAGCAGTACTTC | CASANYEQYF
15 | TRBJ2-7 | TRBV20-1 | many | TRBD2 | TGCAGTGCTCAATTAACGGGACTAGCGGATTACGAGCAGTACTTC | CSAQLTGLADYEQYF
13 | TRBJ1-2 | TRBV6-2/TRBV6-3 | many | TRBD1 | TGTGCCAGCAGCTCGGGACAGACCTATGGCTACACCTTC | CASSSGQTYGYTF
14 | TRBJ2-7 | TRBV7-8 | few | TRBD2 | TGTGCCAGCAGCTTAGAGCGGGGTCTATACGAGCAGTACTTC | CASSLERGLYEQYF
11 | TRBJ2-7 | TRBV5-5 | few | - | TGTGCCAGCAGCTTGATGCTCGAGCAGTACTTC | CASSLMLEQYF
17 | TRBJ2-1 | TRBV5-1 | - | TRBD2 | TGCGCCAGCAGCTTGCCGGGCAGCGGGAGAGTGGTTAATGAGCAGTTCTTC | CASSLPGSGRVVNEQFF
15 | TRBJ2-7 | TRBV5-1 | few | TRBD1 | TGCGCCAGCAGCCGCCAACAGGGGGATGTCAGTGTGCAGTACTTC | CASSRQQGDVSVQYF
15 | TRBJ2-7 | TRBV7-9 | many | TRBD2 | TGTGCCAGCAGCCAATTCAGCGGGAGGTCCGACGAGCAGTACTTC | CASSQFSGRSDEQYF
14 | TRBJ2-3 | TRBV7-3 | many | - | TGTGCCAGCTCTCCTGGGGGCGGGACAGATACGCAGTATTTT | CASSPGGGTDTQYF
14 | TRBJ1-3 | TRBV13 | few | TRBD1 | TGTGCCAGCAGCACAAGGACAGGGGGAAACACCATATATTTT | CASSTRTGGNTIYF
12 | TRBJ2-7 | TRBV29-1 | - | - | TGCAGCGTTGGACAGGAGATCTACGAGCAGTACTTC | CSVGQEIYEQYF